This T cell receptor (beta chain) comes out of a study of glioma-infiltrating T cells (TCRdb year 2016). With regard to the full study: Sequencing of TCR alpha- and beta-chain repertoires was performed on glioma tissue, on non-neoplastic brain tissue, and on matched peripheral blood mononuclear cells. Each tissue-infiltrating repertoire was compared with the same patient's peripheral blood repertoire to measure divergence between tissue and blood T-cell populations. The paired cohort was made up of three low-grade glioma patients, about 8 primary glioblastoma patients and three non-glioma patients who contributed non-neoplastic brain tissue.

Beyond this particular receptor, the publication reports: Tissue and blood shared very few CDR3 sequences, a result attributed to high CDR3 diversity and limited sampling. The group comparisons were based on small numbers of patients: three non-neoplastic, three low-grade glioma and about eight glioblastoma patients. VJ-independent divergence between tissue and blood was below expectation in non-neoplastic patients but above expectation in all gliomas, especially low-grade gliomas.

For this clonotype: This clone's antigen is unknown. A much bigger clone sits one base away, suggesting this may be a read error.

The iRepertoire nested amplicon-rescue multiplex PCR (arm-PCR) platform was used to amplify TCR alpha and beta CDR3 regions from RNA. The input for one-step reverse transcription and amplification was 100-400 ng of tissue mRNA or PBMC total RNA. Following bead purification, Illumina adapters were added through a secondary multiplex PCR, and the libraries were then gel-purified between 200 and 400 bp. The libraries contained internal 6-nucleotide barcodes that were used for demultiplexing. Libraries were sequenced on an Illumina MiSeq with 2x220 or 2x250 nucleotide paired-end reads. Concerning the study's data processing: Paired reads were merged using FLASH 1.2.11 and aligned with BWA-MEM to the GRCh37 human genome, and TRA and TRB reads were then extracted. For V and J assignment, an IMGT-derived reference of cassette sequences and CDR3 motifs that included pseudogenes was used. Reads were translated in three frames, and productive CDR3s were defined as those with a C...FGXG motif and no stop codons. Clonotypes were defined as unique combinations of V-J cassette pair and CDR3 amino acid sequence. Reads were filtered by Hamming distance, thresholded by each sample's sequence error rate in mapped regions. Through fastp at Q25 and MiXCR, TCRdb rebuilt clones from the public reads, retaining in-frame beta chains. CDR3 protein duplicates are merged, each entry listing the most common genes and DNA. What appears here as the V and J calls and clone size reflects TCRdb's work, not the paper's. In all, the sample holds fewer than 250,000 distinct CDR3 sequences, and around 32% of those were seen once. The ten most abundant clones make up around 20% of the sample.

The origin of this receptor is a human donor with low-grade glioma or glioblastoma, undergoing nonglioma brain surgery, or in good health (not recorded which). The specimen sequenced was glioma tissue, nonneoplastic brain tissue, or PBMCs (not recorded which).

The base sequence is TGCAGCGTTGAAGTCCTAGAAGGGACTGAAGCTTTCTTT. The translation is CSVEVLEGTEAFF. This chain joins TRBV29-1 to TRBJ1-1, with the D gene too uncertain to name. V is clipped by 1 base and J by 5 bases, and the sequence between their germline boundaries is 11 bases long. The CDR3, from cysteine to phenylalanine, totals 13 residues. CDR3 DNA is the only sequence kept; it has 39 bases, read in frame from the first base. From the germline V gene, CDR1 is SQVTM and CDR2 is ANQGSEA.